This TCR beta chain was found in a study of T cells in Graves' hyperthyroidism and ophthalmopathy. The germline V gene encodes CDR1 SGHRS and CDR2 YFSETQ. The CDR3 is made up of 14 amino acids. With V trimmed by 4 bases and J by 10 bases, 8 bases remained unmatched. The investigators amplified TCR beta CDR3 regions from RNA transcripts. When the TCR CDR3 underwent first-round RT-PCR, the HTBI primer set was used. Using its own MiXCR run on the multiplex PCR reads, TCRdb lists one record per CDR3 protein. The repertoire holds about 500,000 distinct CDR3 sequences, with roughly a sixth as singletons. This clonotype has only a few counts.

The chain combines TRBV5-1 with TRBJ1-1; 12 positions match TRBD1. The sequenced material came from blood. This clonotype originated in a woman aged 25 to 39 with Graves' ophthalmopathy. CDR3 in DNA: TGCGCCAGCAGCAGGGACAGGGGGCAAGAGGGAGCTTTCTTT. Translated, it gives CASSRDRGQEGAFF. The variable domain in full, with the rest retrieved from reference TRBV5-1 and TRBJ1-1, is KAGVTQTPRYLIKTRGQQVTLSCSPISGHRSVSWYQQTPGQGLQFLFEYFSETQRNKGNFPGRFSGRQFSNSRSEMNVSTLELGDSALYLCASSRDRGQEGAFFGQGTRLTVV.